This is a list of T cell receptor beta chains from one sample in a study of cytomegalovirus exposure and HLA in healthy donors. Profiling relied on immunoSEQ multiplex PCR, and the TCRdb table lists in-frame clones only, not all of them. Of under 200,000 clones in the sample, around 65% were seen once. The sequenced sample was PBMCs. The receptors originated from a woman aged 40-49 years in good health and CMV-seropositive. The CDR3 runs from the conserved cysteine through the conserved F or W. The order of the fields is clone size, D gene, J gene, V gene, CDR3 protein, CDR3 DNA. A D gene is named only where the DNA matches it firmly. Size tells how often a clone was seen (once, few, many) or the class of an expanded clone, and some rows leave it out.

size: -; D: TRBD1; J: TRBJ1-1; V: TRBV7-3; CDR3: CASSKGQGGSGNTEAFF; DNA: TGTGCCAGCAGCAAAGGACAGGGAGGTAGTGGAAACACTGAAGCTTTCTTT
size: -; D: TRBD2; J: TRBJ2-7; V: TRBV6-5; CDR3: CASSSSGSGYEQYF; DNA: TGTGCCAGCAGTTCTAGCGGGAGCGGCTACGAGCAGTACTTC
size: few; D: -; J: TRBJ2-7; V: TRBV2; CDR3: CASLGGAYEQYF; DNA: TGTGCCAGCCTAGGGGGGGCCTACGAGCAGTACTTC
size: -; D: -; J: TRBJ1-1; V: TRBV10-3; CDR3: CAISEPGRGRDTEAFF; DNA: TGTGCCATCAGTGAGCCGGGACGAGGGAGGGACACTGAAGCTTTCTTT
size: -; D: -; J: TRBJ2-7; V: TRBV7-9; CDR3: CASSLALSGVVSYEQYF; DNA: TGTGCCAGCAGCTTAGCGCTCTCGGGGGTAGTTTCCTACGAGCAGTACTTC
size: -; D: TRBD2; J: TRBJ2-7; V: TRBV14; CDR3: CASSQGAGGNSYEQYF; DNA: TGTGCCAGCAGCCAAGGGGCGGGAGGGAACTCCTACGAGCAGTACTTC
size: -; D: TRBD1; J: TRBJ1-5; V: TRBV2; CDR3: CASSPTGGRQPQHF; DNA: TGTGCCAGCAGCCCCACAGGGGGCCGGCAGCCCCAGCATTTT
size: -; D: TRBD1; J: TRBJ2-2; V: TRBV7-2; CDR3: CASSLQGVVTGELFF; DNA: TGTGCCAGCAGCTTACAGGGGGTAGTGACCGGGGAGCTGTTTTTT
size: -; D: -; J: TRBJ2-7; V: TRBV6-1; CDR3: CASSDPSYEQYF; DNA: TGTGCCAGCAGTGATCCATCCTACGAGCAGTACTTC
size: once; D: TRBD1; J: TRBJ1-4; V: TRBV19; CDR3: CASSPTQTGWAEKLFF; DNA: TGTGCCAGTAGCCCTACCCAGACAGGGTGGGCCGAAAAACTGTTTTTT
size: -; D: TRBD2; J: TRBJ2-2; V: TRBV7-2; CDR3: CASSPLAGVTTGELFF; DNA: TGTGCCAGCAGCCCCTTAGCGGGAGTCACCACCGGGGAGCTGTTTTTT
size: -; D: TRBD1; J: TRBJ1-2; V: TRBV10-3; CDR3: CAISESGQYYGYTF; DNA: TGTGCCATCAGTGAGTCGGGACAGTACTATGGCTACACCTTC
size: -; D: -; J: TRBJ2-7; V: TRBV28; CDR3: CASSPPYGSYEQYF; DNA: TGTGCCAGCAGTCCCCCTTACGGCTCCTACGAGCAGTACTTC
size: -; D: -; J: TRBJ1-1; V: TRBV19; CDR3: CASSISPSGEAFF; DNA: TGTGCCAGTAGTATCTCCCCCTCCGGTGAAGCTTTCTTT
size: -; D: TRBD1; J: TRBJ2-1; V: TRBV2; CDR3: CASRIGTVNNEQFF; DNA: TGTGCCAGCAGGATCGGGACAGTAAACAATGAGCAGTTCTTC
size: -; D: -; J: TRBJ2-5; V: TRBV9; CDR3: CASSVGRTETQYF; DNA: TGTGCCAGCAGCGTGGGGCGGACGGAGACCCAGTACTTC
size: -; D: -; J: TRBJ1-5; V: TRBV19; CDR3: CASSNSGWGPRIVPGNQPQHF; DNA: TGTGCCAGTAGTAACTCCGGTTGGGGGCCGCGGATTGTCCCTGGCAATCAGCCCCAGCATTTT
size: -; D: -; J: TRBJ1-5; V: TRBV28; CDR3: CASSLPPGSNQPQHF; DNA: TGTGCCAGCAGTTTGCCACCAGGGAGCAATCAGCCCCAGCATTTT
size: -; D: -; J: TRBJ2-7; V: TRBV7-9; CDR3: CASSFSSEQYF; DNA: TGTGCCAGCAGCTTTTCTAGCGAGCAGTACTTC